This TCR beta chain comes out of a study of cytomegalovirus exposure and HLA in healthy donors (dated by TCRdb to the late 2010s). Background for the entire study: An earlier analysis of approximately 640 of the donors reported 250 to 300 Gb of sequence data and 117 million unique TCR beta sequences from about 200 million T cells. An early release covering approximately 600 HLA-typed donors comprised about 310 gigabases of sequencing data and about 90 million unique TCR sequences. Of the roughly 400 genotyped donors, about 80% fell in the genetic ancestry cluster associated with self-reported Caucasian donors. The study aimed to test whether signatures of past pathogen exposure could be identified by cataloging public T cell receptors. Using immunosequencing, the study profiled T cell repertoires from 666 subjects and related those repertoires to cytomegalovirus serostatus. Along with the roughly 670-subject first cohort, a separate validation cohort of more than 90 different subjects was used. The study combined high-throughput TCR immunosequencing, statistical association of individual TCRs with disease status, and machine learning to predict cytomegalovirus infection status. A later analysis re-analyzed previously published TCR beta repertoires from 660 or so donors and added high-resolution HLA genotyping to study TCR occurrence patterns. In the later analysis, no new phenotypic data were used to find candidate immune exposures; instead, reliance was placed on TCR beta sequences and their occurrence across donors. In an earlier analysis of a few hundred of the donors, high-throughput TCR beta sequencing was used to judge whether each TCR beta V gene segment behaved as functional or pseudogenic. Donor age, sex, ethnicity and CMV serostatus were collected together with the repertoire data. Genome-wide SNP genotypes for about 65% of the roughly 670 donors were used in a later genetic analysis, which treated that subset as a discovery cohort. All discovery cohort repertoires had been generated on a single sequencing platform. HLA typing covered class I and class II loci at four-digit resolution. The number of donors typed differed by locus, with about 629-630 for A, B, C, DRB1 and DQB1, around 500 for DQA1, 606 for DPA1, and some 450 for DPB1. A handful of DR-DQ haplotypes were handled as single units for association and clustering because linkage in the cohort was strong. Among several hundred genotyped donors of the cohort, an average of approximately 220,000 unique TCR beta nucleotide sequences was sequenced per donor, of which roughly 17% were non-productive.

Clipping removes 4 bases from V and 6 bases from J, with 10 as the unmatched junction base count. The CDR3, from cysteine to phenylalanine, totals 15 residues. Only CDR3 DNA remains: 45 bases, in frame from the first base. Per the germline V gene, SGHRS is the CDR1 and YFSETQ is the CDR2. Libraries were prepared through the immunoSEQ multiplex PCR assay. A mixture of 60 forward primers for TCR Vbeta segments and 13 reverse primers for TCR Jbeta segments was used in the multiplex PCR. Amplification of the CDR3 region of rearranged TCR beta genes was performed with a multiplex PCR assay on genomic DNA. Amplified TCR beta libraries were sequenced as 87-base-pair reads on the Illumina HiSeq System. On the authors' methods: In a later analysis, 70 million to 95 million unique TCR beta chains were counted across the approximately 640 repertoires, and around 11 million of these chains were shared by at least two donors. Raw reads were error-corrected and collapsed into unique sequences by a nearest-neighbor algorithm in which closely related sequences were merged to remove PCR and sequencing errors. Alignment of CDR3 sequences to IMGT reference sequences was used to assign V, D and J gene segments. For a sequence to be retained, a match of at least six nucleotides was required to both a V gene segment and a J gene segment. A rearrangement counted as productive if the CDR3 had no stop codons and remained in frame with V and J, and every other rearrangement counted as non-productive. Following IMGT convention, CDR3 was defined as the stretch from the second conserved V-encoded cysteine to the conserved J-encoded phenylalanine. The earlier analysis of some 600 of the donors excluded sequences that lacked an unambiguous match to a single V gene segment. In an earlier analysis of 587 of the donors, a V segment was called functional when productive rearrangements were above 56.7%, and segregating when the standard deviation between donors exceeded 5%. To diagnose cytomegalovirus status from the catalog of TCR beta chain sequences, a statistical classification framework was built. In a later analysis, V and J genes were assigned by comparing TCR nucleotide sequences against IMGT/GENE-DB human TR gene sequences. A later analysis assigned CDR3 sequences and most-parsimonious VDJ recombination scenarios with the TCRdist pipeline. In a later analysis, every TCR beta chain was defined by the combination of its CDR3 amino acid sequence and its V-gene family, and reads without a unique V-gene family were dropped. To address suspected cross-contamination and a sequencing artifact, a later analysis removed approximately 600 highly shared, low-generation-probability nucleotide sequences. In a later analysis, a clonal expansion index was calculated for each public chain from normalized within-repertoire ranks of inferred template counts. In a later analysis, generation probabilities were computed with a VDJ recombination model fitted to out-of-frame rearrangements, and the resulting probabilities were checked against IGoR. A later analysis scored TCR-TCR, TCR-HLA and TCR-CMV co-occurrence with hypergeometric tests, applying a repertoire-size bias correction to TCR pairs. False discovery rates were estimated in a later analysis by permuting HLA or CMV assignments 20 times. In a later analysis, co-occurring TCRs were grouped using DBSCAN, and TCRdist sequence similarity was added for clustering within HLA-allele-positive subsets. Repertoires with fewer than 30,000 or more than 120,000 public chains were left out of co-occurrence clustering, as were several repertoires with anomalous nucleotide sharing. In TCRdb, the immuneACCESS table is reduced to in-frame sequences with V and J assigned. These tables do not hold every clone; where another copy was compared, an unresolved V gene accounts for under half, and the others remain unexplained. V, J and clone size were drawn from that table, and D and trimming were deduced from the DNA. Present in this sample are under 100,000 clones, around 77% of which were seen just once. The ten largest clones add up to around 3.2% of the sample.

In total, approximately 700 healthy bone marrow donors made up the cohort. All cohort members were sampled while nominally healthy, although unrecorded immune exposures were likely present. The donor tested CMV seronegative and was one of the 352 seronegative cohort members. Every donor gave a peripheral blood sample, and the peripheral blood mononuclear cells from that sample were used for TCR beta sequencing. The Qiagen DNeasy Blood Extraction Kit was used to extract genomic DNA from the blood cell samples. What the authors observed across the whole study: The classifier was reported to diagnose cytomegalovirus status with high specificity and sensitivity in both the original and validation cohorts. Because some donors lacked HLA typing at each locus, the association tests relied only on the typed subset. According to a later analysis, TCR association rates differed among HLA loci, with DRB1 alleles showing the most associated TCRs and HLA-C alleles showing the fewest. In a later analysis, several top co-occurrence clusters were reported to appear linked to parvovirus B19, influenza, CMV and Epstein-Barr virus. The only immune exposure information available for the cohort was CMV serostatus. Most TCR sequences were seen in very few donors, while some public TCRs were found in many individuals. Correlated functional status among segregating V segments might be attributable to linkage disequilibrium, but an unknown experimental factor could not be ruled out. The cohort was sequenced for TCR beta chains only, and without alpha or paired-chain data the features that could be detected were limited. In vitro tests confirmed that a few of the cytomegalovirus-associated TCR beta chains recognize cytomegalovirus antigens. The study gave a list of about 150 TCR beta chains associated with cytomegalovirus. The 87-base-pair reads could not distinguish some IMGT-functional V segments, including TRBV6-2 and TRBV6-3, so those segments were excluded. In an earlier analysis of 500 to 650 of the donors, most TCR beta V segments appeared in productive rearrangements about 90% or about 30% of the time, broadly matching IMGT annotations. Approximately 18 rarely observed V segments, including chromosome 9 orphons, were excluded from the earlier analysis of a few hundred of the donors because counts were too low. In a later analysis, HLA-associated TCR beta chains were found to be more clonally expanded and to have lower generation probabilities than equally common non-associated chains. According to a later genetic analysis, donors in an Asian-associated ancestry cluster had fewer N-insertions in productive TCRs than the roughly 660-donor mean. A further reported finding was that TCR beta sequences accurately predicted the HLA-A and HLA-B alleles for most subjects in the first cohort. The authors suggested that the approach could potentially be extended to other disease states and immunological phenotypes. When HLA alleles, especially DR and DQ, strongly co-occurred, TCR associations were difficult to assign to individual alleles. In a later genetic analysis, a missense DCLRE1C variant was associated with V-gene and J-gene trimming of TCR beta chains, and the association was replicated in an independent cohort. According to a later analysis, most CMV-associated TCR beta chains appeared to be HLA-restricted, and the HLA associations seemed to be driven largely by CMV exposure. In a later analysis, more than 15,000 TCR beta sequences were associated with specific HLA alleles at a false discovery rate of 0.05. A group of highly shared sequence variants was considered likely to be a technical artifact of the sequencing pipeline. Sequencing depth was assumed to be roughly uniform across donors in the presence/absence analyses, though that assumption may not hold.

This clone has just a few counts. Its antigen has not been determined. It has no much larger one-base neighbor in the sample; base qualities were not kept. Sequences were obtained from PBMCs. This sequence uses TRBV5-1 and TRBJ1-2; 9 of the junction bases match TRBD1. This TCR was recovered from a man between 50 and 59 years old in good health and CMV-seronegative. The CDR3 region: CASSGGDRVFDGYTF. The sequenced DNA: TGCGCCAGCAGCGGGGGGGACAGGGTCTTCGATGGCTACACCTTC.